The 21 T cell receptor beta chains below were found in one sample sequenced in a study of graft-versus-host responses after intestinal transplantation. Some clones are missing from TCRdb's copy, which holds only in-frame ones; the method was immunoSEQ multiplex PCR. This table holds roughly 25,000 clones, roughly 90% found once. Material: PBMCs, obtained just under 40 days after intestinal transplant. The source of these receptors is a human patient who received an intestinal transplant, so some T cells may come from the graft donor.

The J gene is TRBJ2-1, the V gene TRBV21-1; the DNA was not used to check the table's D call, TRBD2. TRBV21-1 has pseudogene status. The CDR3 is 22 residues long. The CDR3 reads CASSKPEGLEQEYRSSYNEQFF. CDR3 DNA: TGTGCCAGCAGCAAGCCCGAGGGACTCGAGCAGGAGTACCGAAGCTCCTACAATGAGCAGTTCTTC.

Only a few counts were recorded for this clone. V usage is TRBV7-9 and J usage is TRBJ2-1; D unclear. Germline CDR1 SEHNR, CDR2 FQNEAQ (reference sequence). The CDR3 sequence is 14 residues long. Trimming removed 0 bases from V and 8 bases from J, with 11 bases in between. The CDR3 DNA reads TGTGCCAGCAGCTTAGCGCTAAGATTCGATGAGCAGTTCTTC. It translates to CASSLALRFDEQFF. Based on the CDR3 plus reference TRBV7-9 and TRBJ2-1, the full variable domain is DTGVSQNPRHKITKRGQNVTFRCDPISEHNRLYWYRQTLGQGPEFLTYFQNEAQLEKSRLLSDRFSAERPKGSFSTLEIQRTEQGDSAMYLCASSLALRFDEQFFGPGTRLTVL.

This clone was counted once. The CDR3 is CASSYRPGPGELFF. The CDR3 DNA follows: TGTGCCAGCAGTTACCGCCCAGGGCCCGGGGAGCTGTTTTTT. The chain recombines TRBV6-5 with TRBJ2-2, with a tentative D call TRBD1 (5 bases). This CDR3 contains 14 residues. CDR1 and CDR2 from the germline V gene are MNHEY and SVGAGI. V lost 2 bases, J lost 6 bases, and 10 bases lay in between.

Here the CDR3 reads CASSQETLAGPYEQYF. CDR3 coding DNA: TGCGCCAGCAGCCAAGAAACACTAGCGGGACCCTACGAGCAGTACTTC. V gene TRBV4-1 combines with J gene TRBJ2-7; 10 nucleotides line up with TRBD2. CDR3 length equals 16 residues. V shed 0 bases, J shed 2 bases, and the junction held 4 bases outside the gene matches. Per the germline V gene, CDR1 is MGHRA and CDR2 is YSYEKL.

The sample holds one count of this clone. The chain has TRBV4-2 and TRBJ2-7; TRBD1 aligns across 8 bases. V was pared by 4 bases and J by 1 base, with 3 bases of the junction left unmatched. CDR3 length equals 14 residues. Germline-derived CDR1 and CDR2 are LGHNA and YNFKEQ. In DNA form, the CDR3 reads TGTGCCAGCAGCCCCGGACAGGGTTCCTACGAGCAGTACTTC. Translating it yields CASSPGQGSYEQYF.

This chain uses TRBV7-2 with TRBJ2-7, with D tentatively TRBD1 or TRBD2 (5 bases each). The V gene lost 2 bases and the J gene lost 4 bases, with 18 bases spanning the gap. CDR1 and CDR2 (germline): SGHTA, FQGNSA. The CDR3 sequence is 16 residues long. The chain's CDR3 is CASSLQAWGSRYEQYF. The DNA for the CDR3 is TGTGCCAGCAGCTTACAGGCCTGGGGGAGTCGGTACGAGCAGTACTTC.

This rearrangement joins TRBV13 to TRBJ2-3; unclear D gene. The CDR3 spans 14 residues. V was trimmed by 0 bases and J by 6 bases, leaving 10 bases between them. The germline V gene has CDR1 PRHDT and CDR2 FYEKMQ (reference sequence). CDR3 sequence (DNA): TGTGCCAGCAGCTTAGGGGCCCGGCCGGATACGCAGTATTTT. The encoded protein is CASSLGARPDTQYF. Full variable domain (rest looked up from reference TRBV13 and TRBJ2-3): AAGVIQSPRHLIKEKRETATLKCYPIPRHDTVYWYQQGPGQDPQFLISFYEKMQSDKGSIPDRFSAQQFSDYHSELNMSSLELGDSALYFCASSLGARPDTQYFGPGTRLTVL.

CDR3 sequence (DNA): TGCGCCAGCAGCCACCGAAAGGGGCGCGACTATGGCTACACCTTC. It encodes CASSHRKGRDYGYTF. V is TRBV4-1 and J is TRBJ1-2; tentative D call: TRBD1 (5 bases). V lost 3 bases, J lost 3 bases, and 14 bases lay in between. The CDR3 has 15 amino acids. Germline CDR1 and CDR2: MGHRA and YSYEKL.

This clone was observed once. The rearrangement joins TRBV4-3 to TRBJ2-7; TRBD2 aligns across 9 bases. V trimming: 1 base; J trimming: 4 bases; junction bases outside the gene matches: 8. The CDR3 totals 16 residues. Germline CDR1 and CDR2: LGHNA and YSLEER. The CDR3 sequence: CASSQGGVAGVYEQYF. The CDR3 DNA is TGCGCCAGCAGCCAAGGCGGCGTAGCGGGAGTGTACGAGCAGTACTTC.

This chain uses TRBV18 with TRBJ1-4; TRBD1 might be the D (6 bases). The ends were cut back, 0 bases at V and 8 bases at J, with 19 bases in the middle. CDR3 length: 17 amino acids. Germline values: CDR1 KGHSH, CDR2 LQKENI. DNA for the CDR3: TGTGCCAGCTCACCACCGGAAAGTGCAGGGGCCAACGAAAAACTGTTTTTT. Its translation: CASSPPESAGANEKLFF.

V usage is TRBV28 and J usage is TRBJ1-4; 11 nucleotides agree with TRBD1. The CDR3 has 16 residues. CDR1 is MDHEN, CDR2 SYDVKM, per germline. Trimming at V came to 8 bases and at J to 3 bases, leaving 8 bases not matched to a gene. The CDR3 region has the DNA TGTGCCAGCTCGGACAGGGGGCTTCGGTCTAATGAAAAACTGTTTTTT. Its translation: CASSDRGLRSNEKLFF.

The rearrangement joins TRBV10-3 to TRBJ1-2; 7 bases match TRBD1. CDR3 length equals 17 residues. Losses at the gene ends were 0 bases for V and 1 base for J; bases not matched to a gene: 8. Germline V lookup: CDR1 ENHRY, CDR2 SYGVKD. CDR3 nucleotides: TGTGCCATCAGTGAGTCGGAGCGGGACAGCCTTAACTATGGCTACACCTTC. Residues: CAISESERDSLNYGYTF.

The V gene is TRBV28, the J gene TRBJ2-7; D might be TRBD1 (6 bases). CDR1 and CDR2 from the germline V gene are MDHEN and SYDVKM. The CDR3 loop spans 18 amino acids. The V gene lost 6 bases and the J gene lost 5 bases, with 29 bases spanning the gap. CDR3: CASRPLIVGHLNVDEQYF. In DNA, the CDR3 is TGTGCCAGCAGGCCTCTAATCGTGGGACACCTCAACGTTGACGAGCAGTACTTC. The whole variable domain, remainder taken from reference TRBV28 and TRBJ2-7, is DVKVTQSSRYLVKRTGEKVFLECVQDMDHENMFWYRQDPGLGLRLIYFSYDVKMKEKGDIPEGYSVSREKKERFSLILESASTNQTSMYLCASRPLIVGHLNVDEQYFGPGTRLTVT.

J is TRBJ1-1 and V is TRBV4-2; D not certain. This CDR3 comprises 15 residues. With 4 bases removed from V and 1 base from J, the gap between germline ends came to 13 bases. Per the germline V gene, CDR1 is LGHNA and CDR2 is YNFKEQ. The CDR3 DNA reads TGTGCCAGCAGCCCCGGGGAGGGTCCGAACACTGAAGCTTTCTTT. Translation: CASSPGEGPNTEAFF.

This clone has just one count. J is TRBJ1-1 and V is TRBV28, with D perhaps matching TRBD1 (5 bases). Trimming took 5 bases from V and 0 from J, leaving 16 bases between them. The length of the CDR3 is 16 residues. In germline, CDR1 is MDHEN, CDR2 SYDVKM. CDR3 DNA sequence: TGTGCCAGCAGTACCCCCCGGGGGGGAATGAACACTGAAGCTTTCTTT. This sequence encodes CASSTPRGGMNTEAFF.

This rearrangement joins TRBV18 to TRBJ2-7; 9 bases align to TRBD2. Unmatched junction bases numbered 9, after V lost 3 bases and J lost 0 bases. The CDR3 spans 17 residues. The germline CDR1 and CDR2 sequences are KGHSH and LQKENI. CDR3 amino acids: CASSPGGRGPRSYEQYF. The CDR3 DNA sequence: TGTGCCAGCTCACCGGGCGGGAGGGGCCCCCGCTCCTACGAGCAGTACTTC.

The genes are TRBV5-3 and TRBJ2-7, with TRBD2 matching over 7 bases. TRBV5-3 is known as an ORF, though its function is uncertain. V lost 4 bases to trimming and J lost 0 bases; unmatched junction nucleotides: 10. The CDR3 runs 16 residues. CDR3 bases: TGTGCCAGAAGCCCTCCTATGGGGGAGGGCTCCTACGAGCAGTACTTC. Encoded protein: CARSPPMGEGSYEQYF.

The chain recombines TRBV4-1 with TRBJ2-5, with 8 bases identical to TRBD1. The CDR3 has 15 residues. With V trimmed by 1 base and J by 5 bases, 6 bases remained unmatched. CDR1 is MGHRA, CDR2 YSYEKL, per germline. The CDR3 reads CASSQGQGALETQYF. The CDR3 DNA sequence: TGCGCCAGCAGCCAAGGCCAGGGGGCGTTGGAGACCCAGTACTTC.

This clone was counted only a few times. The V gene is TRBV7-3, the J gene TRBJ2-2; possible D gene TRBD2, 6 bases. The V gene lost 1 base and the J gene lost 2 bases, with 14 bases spanning the gap. The CDR3 is 17 residues long. CDR1 and CDR2 from the germline V gene are SGHTA and FQGTGA. The CDR3 bases are TGTGCCAGCAGCTTAAACTCGCGCGGGGCCAACACCGGGGAGCTGTTTTTT. It encodes CASSLNSRGANTGELFF.

V gene TRBV9 combines with J gene TRBJ1-1; TRBD1 is a possible D gene (5 bases). This CDR3 is built from 13 residues. Trimming took 6 bases from V and 2 from J, leaving 11 bases between them. The germline CDR1 and CDR2 sequences are SGDLS and YYNGEE. CDR3 in amino acids: CASNRGVNTEAFF. The CDR3 DNA reads as TGTGCCAGCAATCGGGGGGTCAACACTGAAGCTTTCTTT.

The chain employs TRBV15 and TRBJ1-2; D uncertain. V was cut by 3 bases and J by 4 bases, with 12 bases left in between. The CDR3 has 14 residues. In germline, CDR1 is LNHNV, CDR2 YYDKDF (reference sequence). CDR3 amino acids: CATSRITKIYGYTF. The CDR3 coding sequence is TGTGCCACCAGCAGGATTACAAAGATCTATGGCTACACCTTC.